This TCR beta chain originates from a study of beta chain features in type 1 diabetes. Study overall: Healthy donors resembled patients in age, gender and cell yields. General observations from the study: Patients with Type 1 diabetes showed moderately but significantly shorter TCRB CDR3s in all four CD4+ subsets. The similarity of naive, central memory and Treg TCRB repertoires appeared greater among patients than among healthy donors.

Of the isolated RNA, all was reverse transcribed, and so the sequenced material was expressed TCRB transcripts. Naive, central memory and regulatory T cell samples produced a mean of roughly 3.8 million reads. TCRdb's copy holds only in-frame clones and misses some; the assay was immunoSEQ multiplex PCR. The sample records 630,000 or so clones, about an eighth being singletons. The CDR3 totals 12 residues. CDR1 and CDR2 from the germline V gene are SEHNR and FQNEAQ (reference sequence). The V end was cut by 1 base, the J end by 10 bases, with 8 bases between. CD4+ naive, central memory, regulatory and stem cell-like memory cells were sorted via CD45RO/CCR7/CD25/CD127/CD95/CD27. This clone was seen a handful of times. The target antigen is unknown.

Sequencing was performed on naive CD4+ T cells from blood. This TCR came from a man younger than 30 with type 1 diabetes. The V and J genes are TRBV7-9 and TRBJ1-5; weak D call: TRBD1 (5 bases). The CDR3 bases are TGTGCCAGCAGCTTAGGGGGGGTCCCCCAGCATTTT. Its protein product is CASSLGGVPQHF.